The TCR beta chain under discussion was sequenced for a study of CD8+ T cells in alopecia areata. In the study overall: Tofacitinib administration to treated patients was oral, at 5 to 10 mg twice daily.

Study outcomes and limitations: Higher clonality was seen in lesional scalp than in normal scalp, especially in alopecia totalis/universalis. Tissue-resident alphabeta T cells belonging to normal skin likewise get sequenced within scalp specimens.

Extracted RNA was reverse transcribed into cDNA, the sequencing template. Only in-frame clones appear in the TCRdb table, and some are missing; sequencing was by immunoSEQ multiplex PCR. This table has nearly 110,000 clones, around 83% appearing once. With regard to this clone: Antigen unknown.

Specified treatment: oral pan-JAK inhibitor, 5-10 mg twice daily. Per germline, CDR1 SGDLS and CDR2 YYNGEE. CDR3 length: 14 residues. V gave up 0 bases and J gave up 2 bases, with 9 bases separating them. The chain recombines TRBV9 with TRBJ2-7; TRBD1 is a possible D gene (5 bases). Here the sequenced sample was CD8+ T cells sorted from blood, taken at week 24, from a patient treated with tofacitinib. The sequence derives from a human donor with alopecia areata. The CDR3: CASSVVDNPYEQYF. The CDR3, as DNA: TGTGCCAGCAGCGTAGTGGACAACCCCTACGAGCAGTACTTC.